This T cell receptor (beta chain) was recorded in a study of cytomegalovirus exposure and HLA in healthy donors. The PCR made use of 60 Vbeta and 13 Jbeta primers. Libraries were prepared by immunoSEQ multiplex PCR; TCRdb keeps only in-frame clonotypes and omits some of them. The data contain 90,000 to 150,000 clones, about three fifths of them seen just once; the ten biggest clones take up 9% to 10%. A note on this clone: What it binds is unknown.

The study, taken as a whole, reports: The classifier reportedly diagnosed cytomegalovirus status with high sensitivity and specificity. A later analysis linked a missense variant in DCLRE1C to the trimming of TCR beta V and J genes.

Input material: PBMCs. The receptor was derived from a man in his forties in good health and CMV-seropositive.

The CDR3 region is CASSSNSGANVLTF. CDR3 sequence (DNA): TGTGCCAGCAGCTCAAACTCTGGGGCCAACGTCCTGACTTTC. The genes are TRBV7-9 and TRBJ2-6; no clear D. The CDR3 is 14 amino acids. The V gene's germline CDR1 is SEHNR and CDR2 FQNEAQ (reference sequence). V gave up 4 bases and J gave up 0 bases, with 4 bases separating them.